The clone carrying this TCR beta chain has a handful of counts. Its antigen is undetermined. The sample is drawn from a study of beta chain features in type 1 diabetes. The isolated RNA, all of it, was reverse transcribed, so expressed TCRB transcripts were what got sequenced. The study sequenced naive, central memory and regulatory T cell samples to an average of about 3.5 million reads. The data were produced by immunoSEQ multiplex PCR, yet TCRdb's version contains in-frame clones alone and is incomplete. The sample lists under 900,000 clones; around a sixth were seen once. Deletions cut 11 bases from V and 6 bases from J, with 24 bases between. This CDR3 is 15 amino acids long. CDR1 is MNHGY and CDR2 is SVAAGI in the germline V gene. The collection from each donor was one heparinised blood draw averaging about 116 mL. The study's findings and limits: Among all four CD4+ subsets, Type 1 diabetes patients had TCRB CDR3s that were moderately but significantly shorter. Here, the possible influence of HLA type (on TCRB rearrangement) remained unresolved.

The chain links TRBV6-9 to TRBJ2-3; a possible D gene is TRBD2 (6 bases). The clonotype comes from a young woman in good health. The sample was naive CD4+ T cells from blood. Written as DNA, the CDR3 is TGTGCCCAATCGGGGGTGGGCTGGAGGAGCGATACGCAGTATTTT. Its protein product is CAQSGVGWRSDTQYF.